Listed below are T cell receptor beta chains from one sample, sequenced in a study of blood T cells in healthy people across ages. From the 5' RACE reads, TCRdb called clonotypes with MiXCR, one entry per CDR3 protein. The sample includes 500,000 to 550,000 distinct CDR3 sequences, under 30% of them seen just once. This sample was also put to use in a study of T cells of mothers and their children.

The sequencing sample was made of blood. Receptors were obtained from a boy aged 5 to 17 in good health. The CDR3 runs from the conserved cysteine through the conserved F or W. A D gene is named only where the DNA matches it firmly. Rows may omit the clone size; those that give it use once, few, many or a size class.

v_gene	j_gene	abundance	len	d_gene	CDR3aa	CDR3nt
TRBV4-3	TRBJ1-1	.	15	.	CASSQDQGADTEAFF	TGCGCCAGCAGCCAAGATCAAGGCGCGGACACTGAAGCTTTCTTT
TRBV10-3	TRBJ1-2	.	14	.	CAISATGVDYGYTF	TGTGCCATCAGTGCCACCGGGGTTGACTATGGCTACACCTTC
TRBV5-1	TRBJ2-7	few	16	TRBD1	CASSPKRDRPSYEQYF	TGCGCCAGCAGCCCGAAGAGGGACAGGCCCTCCTACGAGCAGTACTTC
TRBV30	TRBJ1-2	few	13	TRBD1	CAWRGTGSYGYTF	TGTGCCTGGAGGGGGACAGGATCCTATGGCTACACCTTC
TRBV7-9	TRBJ2-6	.	19	.	CASSRTILGRYSGANVLTF	TGTGCCAGCAGCCGTACAATCCTAGGACGGTACTCTGGGGCCAACGTCCTGACTTTC
TRBV24-1	TRBJ1-5	few	15	.	CATSDASYSNQPQHF	TGTGCCACCAGTGATGCGAGCTATAGCAATCAGCCCCAGCATTTT
TRBV6-6	TRBJ2-6	few	14	.	CASTRAAGANVLTF	TGTGCCAGCACCAGAGCAGCTGGGGCCAACGTCCTGACTTTC
TRBV4-2	TRBJ2-7	few	14	TRBD1	CASSEPGQGHEQYF	TGTGCCAGCAGTGAACCGGGACAGGGCCACGAGCAGTACTTC
TRBV12-3/TRBV12-4	TRBJ2-3	once	16	TRBD2	CASSPRGSGGSDTQYF	TGTGCCAGCAGTCCCCGCGGTAGCGGGGGGTCAGATACGCAGTATTTT
TRBV18	TRBJ1-5	.	15	.	CASSPAGPRDQPQHF	TGTGCCAGCTCACCCGCAGGACCAAGGGACCAGCCCCAGCATTTT
TRBV10-3	TRBJ2-7	.	14	TRBD1	CAITPGQGAYEQYF	TGTGCCATCACCCCGGGACAGGGGGCTTACGAGCAGTACTTC
TRBV27	TRBJ2-2	.	15	TRBD2	CASSYSGRPTGELFF	TGTGCCAGCAGTTATAGCGGGAGGCCCACCGGGGAGCTGTTTTTT
TRBV12-3/TRBV12-4	TRBJ2-5	few	16	TRBD2	CASSFLRGAYLWDQYF	TGTGCCAGCAGTTTCTTGCGGGGGGCCTATCTATGGGACCAGTACTTC
TRBV11-2	TRBJ2-5	.	16	TRBD2	CASSPQGRGVQETQYF	TGTGCCAGCAGCCCTCAGGGGCGGGGGGTGCAAGAGACCCAGTACTTC
TRBV4-3	TRBJ2-7	many	15	.	CASSQEHRGFYEQYF	TGCGCCAGCAGCCAAGAACATCGGGGGTTTTACGAGCAGTACTTC
TRBV3-1	TRBJ2-4	.	18	.	CASSPRARSSSAKNIQYF	TGTGCCAGCAGCCCGCGGGCCAGGTCGAGTTCAGCCAAAAACATTCAGTACTTC
TRBV20-1	TRBJ1-4	few	15	.	CSASRADRADEKLFF	TGCAGTGCTAGCCGCGCCGACAGAGCCGATGAAAAACTGTTTTTT
TRBV19	TRBJ1-5	.	14	.	CASSIAQGFEPQHF	TGTGCCAGTAGTATAGCGCAGGGGTTTGAGCCCCAGCATTTT
TRBV5-4	TRBJ2-3	few	13	TRBD1	CASRLQGADTQYF	TGTGCCAGCAGACTCCAGGGGGCAGATACGCAGTATTTT
TRBV6-2/TRBV6-3	TRBJ1-1	.	16	TRBD1	CASSYTTRRGQGEAFF	TGTGCCAGCAGTTACACCACCCGAAGGGGGCAAGGAGAAGCTTTCTTT
TRBV7-2	TRBJ2-1	few	14	TRBD1	CASSLSSRGHEQFF	TGTGCCAGCAGCTTATCATCGAGGGGGCATGAGCAGTTCTTC
TRBV10-3	TRBJ2-3	few	15	.	CAISESGTGTDTQYF	TGTGCCATCAGTGAGTCGGGGACTGGCACAGATACGCAGTATTTT
TRBV20-1	TRBJ2-2	few	15	.	CSATTTGTNTGELFF	TGCAGTGCAACTACTACCGGGACAAACACCGGGGAGCTGTTTTTT
TRBV19	TRBJ1-5	.	15	.	CASSIWSGANQPQHF	TGTGCCAGTAGTATCTGGTCGGGGGCCAATCAGCCCCAGCATTTT
TRBV29-1	TRBJ1-3	.	12	.	CSVEEYGNTIYF	TGCAGCGTTGAAGAGTATGGAAACACCATATATTTT
TRBV25-1	TRBJ1-4	few	19	.	CASSEFRAQPLGDVGKLFF	TGTGCCAGCAGTGAATTCCGGGCACAGCCCCTCGGTGATGTAGGAAAACTGTTTTTT
TRBV5-6	TRBJ2-7	few	14	.	CASSEVYPDYEQYF	TGTGCCAGCAGCGAAGTTTATCCTGACTACGAGCAGTACTTC
TRBV5-1	TRBJ2-1	.	17	TRBD1	CASSLLQGQFAYNEQFF	TGCGCCAGCAGCTTGTTACAGGGGCAATTTGCCTACAATGAGCAGTTCTTC